Presented here are 6 T cell receptor beta chains from one specimen sequenced in a study of early T cells in non-severe SARS-CoV-2 infection. Using its own MiXCR run on the 5' RACE reads, TCRdb lists one record per CDR3 protein. The top ten clones hold 8% to 10% of a sample with tens of thousands of distinct CDR3 sequences, around 14% of them seen once. The sample comprised whole blood. The receptors come from an adult who was a healthcare worker with PCR-confirmed SARS-CoV-2 infection or an uninfected control (not recorded which).

This clonotype was counted only a few times. The chain carries TRBV4-1 and TRBJ2-4, with 8 bases fitting TRBD1. Trimming took 0 bases from V and 6 from J; bases not matched to a gene: 13. The V gene's germline CDR1 is MGHRA and CDR2 YSYEKL. This CDR3 region has 18 residues. CDR3 protein: CASSQDRFPGQEINIQYF. As DNA, the CDR3 is TGCGCCAGCAGCCAAGATCGGTTTCCGGGACAGGAGATAAACATTCAGTACTTC.

The sample holds many counts of this clonotype. The V gene is TRBV9, the J gene TRBJ2-3; perhaps TRBD2 as D (5 bases). The CDR3 length is 14 residues. Trimming took off 4 bases at V and 6 bases at J, with 15 bases between the two ends. Germline CDR1 and CDR2: SGDLS and YYNGEE. For the CDR3, the DNA is TGTGCCAGCAGCCCCCGGGGTATCTCCGATACGCAGTATTTT. Its protein is CASSPRGISDTQYF. Full variable domain (missing parts from reference TRBV9 and TRBJ2-3): DSGVTQTPKHLITATGQRVTLRCSPRSGDLSVYWYQQSLDQGLQFLIQYYNGEERAKGNILERFSAQQFPDLHSELNLSSLELGDSALYFCASSPRGISDTQYFGPGTRLTVL.

The chain links TRBV2 to TRBJ1-4; 8 bases are shared with TRBD1. V lost 5 bases to trimming and J lost 8 bases; unmatched junction nucleotides: 1. The V gene's germline CDR1 is SNHLY and CDR2 FYNNEI. The CDR3 runs to 12 residues. The chain's CDR3 is CASSRDREKLFF. As DNA, the CDR3 is TGTGCCAGCAGTCGGGACAGGGAAAAACTGTTTTTT.

This clonotype came up a few times. V usage is TRBV5-4 and J usage is TRBJ2-7, with 8 bases aligning to TRBD1. J gave up 0 bases and V 5 bases, and 7 bases lay outside the gene matches. CDR1 SGHNT and CDR2 YYREEE come from the germline V gene (reference sequence). This CDR3 comprises 15 residues. In DNA form, the CDR3 reads TGTGCCAGCAGTTGGCGACAGGGGAACTCCTACGAGCAGTACTTC. It translates to CASSWRQGNSYEQYF.

The rearrangement links TRBV18 to TRBJ2-1, with TRBD2 matching 9 bases. The germline CDR1 and CDR2 sequences are KGHSH and LQKENI. V was pared by 3 bases and J by 4 bases, with 10 bases of the junction left unmatched. This CDR3 has 17 residues. The CDR3 nucleotides are TGTGCCAGCTCACCCCGAGGCCTAGCGGGATCGTACAATGAGCAGTTCTTC. Translated: CASSPRGLAGSYNEQFF.

This chain uses TRBV19 with TRBJ2-2; tentative D call: TRBD2 (6 bases). Trimming took 5 bases from V and 0 from J, leaving 13 bases between them. The V gene's germline CDR1 is LNHDA and CDR2 SQIVND (reference sequence). The CDR3 sequence is 16 residues long. Here the CDR3 reads CASSQRGGPNTGELFF. The CDR3 DNA follows: TGTGCCAGTAGTCAACGGGGAGGCCCGAACACCGGGGAGCTGTTTTTT.